The clone carrying this T cell receptor beta chain appeared many times. Its target is unknown. These data originate in a study of T cells after posttransplantation cyclophosphamide. Findings and limits, study-wide: Donor-recipient repertoire similarity was low at 1-2 months, rising over year one. TRB clonality was highly associated with recipient CMV seropositivity and reactivation. TRB overlap between skin or GI tissue T cells and blood was limited.

Germline V lookup: CDR1 SGHVS, CDR2 FNYEAQ. This CDR3 comprises 16 residues. With 0 bases clipped from V and 1 base from J, the junction kept 2 bases outside the gene matches. A marrow graft followed busulfan-fludarabine conditioning, with cyclophosphamide on days +3 and +4. Data came from immunoSEQ multiplex PCR; TCRdb stores just in-frame clones and leaves some out. The sample yields about 25,000 clones, without any singletons. The V gene is TRBV7-6, the J gene TRBJ2-2, with TRBD2 matching over 7 bases. The TCR sequence derives from a male patient in his late teens or twenties who received an allogeneic stem cell transplant from a related donor, was CMV-positive, and had no GVHD. The graft donor may have contributed some T cells. This material consisted of PBMCs, taken after allogeneic stem cell transplant with posttransplant cyclophosphamide. CDR3 amino acids: CASSLAPSGNTGELFF. The DNA of the CDR3 is TGTGCCAGCAGCTTAGCCCCTAGCGGGAACACCGGGGAGCTGTTTTTT.